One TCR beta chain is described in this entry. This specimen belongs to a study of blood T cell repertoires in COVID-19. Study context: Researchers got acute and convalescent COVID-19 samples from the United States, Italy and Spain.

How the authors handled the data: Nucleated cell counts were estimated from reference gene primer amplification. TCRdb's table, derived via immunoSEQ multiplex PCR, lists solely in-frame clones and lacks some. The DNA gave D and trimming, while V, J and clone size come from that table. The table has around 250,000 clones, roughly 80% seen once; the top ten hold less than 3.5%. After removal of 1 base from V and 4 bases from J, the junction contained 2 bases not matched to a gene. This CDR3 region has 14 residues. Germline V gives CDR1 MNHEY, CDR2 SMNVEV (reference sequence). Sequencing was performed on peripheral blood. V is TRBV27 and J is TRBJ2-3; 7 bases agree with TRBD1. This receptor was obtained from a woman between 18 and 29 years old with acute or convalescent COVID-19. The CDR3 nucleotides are TGTGCCAGCAGTTTATGGCAGGGGGCAGATACGCAGTATTTT. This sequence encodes CASSLWQGADTQYF.